This T cell receptor beta chain was observed in a study of shared clonotypes between healthy human individuals. Whole-study findings and limits: Among non-shared clonotypes, generation probabilities were lower than among those shared by all four donors. Few donors limited the genetic and exposure-history diversity represented.

Remarks on this clone: Its antigen remains unidentified.

V shed 2 bases and J shed 6 bases, with 8 bases lying between them. This CDR3 spans 12 amino acids. Germline CDR1 reads MDHEN; CDR2 reads SYDVKM. Replicate PCRs run on sorted subsets employed approximately 0.2 ug DNA, tens of thousands of T cell genomes. Assay used: immunoSEQ multiplex PCR; TCRdb lists only in-frame clones, some missing. The sample contains approximately 710,000 clones, 80% to 95% of which appear only once. The sequence came from a man aged 18 to 29 in good health. Some clones in this sample may be carry-over from other donors' samples. Sequencing was done on a sample of memory CD8+ T cells from PBMCs. Noted subset: CD45RO+ cells pooled with CCR7-negative TemRA cells. This chain connects TRBV28 to TRBJ2-7; TRBD2 is a possible D gene (5 bases). The chain's CDR3 is CASSLTGIEQYF. The CDR3 DNA is TGTGCCAGCAGTTTAACGGGGATCGAGCAGTACTTC.